The rows below give T cell receptor beta chains drawn from one sample of a study of T cells after yellow fever vaccination. MiXCR was run by TCRdb on the 5' RACE reads, yielding one entry per CDR3 protein. The profile covers a few hundred thousand distinct CDR3 sequences, with around 8.1% appearing a single time and about 16% taken by the ten largest. The specimen was PBMCs, collected about 41 days after the first yellow fever vaccination. These receptors all stem from a man between 18 and 35 years old who received the YFV17D yellow fever vaccine. Each CDR3 is given without its conserved first and last residue.

v_call: TRBV2; cdr3_aa: ASTTYVQLSGANVLT
v_call: TRBV6-2/TRBV6-3; cdr3_aa: ASSYDRSDNEQF
v_call: TRBV5-1; cdr3_aa: ASSLGVGGYEQY
v_call: TRBV12-3/TRBV12-4; cdr3_aa: ASSWTSGRFNGELF
v_call: TRBV24-1; cdr3_aa: ATTEGTRNEQF
v_call: TRBV18; cdr3_aa: ASSPPGSWAGELF
v_call: TRBV6-5; cdr3_aa: ASSYTGRNTDTQY
v_call: TRBV7-9; cdr3_aa: ASSRTSGTTDTQY
v_call: TRBV5-5; cdr3_aa: ASSLGTAQNTGELF
v_call: TRBV11-3; cdr3_aa: ASSSGTGDETQY
v_call: TRBV4-2; cdr3_aa: ASSTQEGVGQPQH
v_call: TRBV11-2; cdr3_aa: ANTDRDRETQY
v_call: TRBV5-1; cdr3_aa: ASSLAQGAFETQY
v_call: TRBV5-5; cdr3_aa: ASSIGQGRTEAF
v_call: TRBV5-4; cdr3_aa: ASSPGQGSYNEQF
v_call: TRBV7-2; cdr3_aa: ASSLELGGRQETQY
v_call: TRBV5-5; cdr3_aa: ASSLKGAGELF
v_call: TRBV6-4; cdr3_aa: ASSEGGEDTEAF
v_call: TRBV7-2; cdr3_aa: ASSFRQGPPYEQY
v_call: TRBV6-1; cdr3_aa: ASSGYTGGGKLF
v_call: TRBV4-3; cdr3_aa: ASSPRGGSTDTQY
v_call: TRBV29-1; cdr3_aa: SVEDLTGESYGYT
v_call: TRBV20-1; cdr3_aa: SARGSAGPNTEAF
v_call: TRBV6-5; cdr3_aa: ASSYVPSGTSTDTQY
v_call: TRBV5-4; cdr3_aa: ASSLRTGRNEQF
v_call: TRBV4-1; cdr3_aa: ASSQDPPGQGWGRTEAF
v_call: TRBV12-3/TRBV12-4; cdr3_aa: ASSLMGRTNQPQH
v_call: TRBV20-1; cdr3_aa: SASGTAYYNEQF
v_call: TRBV4-3; cdr3_aa: ASSQEPPGGINTGELF
v_call: TRBV25-1; cdr3_aa: ASGLGNTEAF
v_call: TRBV6-5; cdr3_aa: ASSLNQGGNYGYT
v_call: TRBV15; cdr3_aa: ATSRDLGGAPYEQY
v_call: TRBV10-3; cdr3_aa: AISDKYEQY
v_call: TRBV7-8; cdr3_aa: ASSYGLGNSPLH
v_call: TRBV5-6; cdr3_aa: ASSPTPDPDSPLH
v_call: TRBV3-1; cdr3_aa: ASSQVTGRLLF
v_call: TRBV7-2; cdr3_aa: ASRMAGTTYNSPLH
v_call: TRBV5-1; cdr3_aa: ASSPGQMQETQY
v_call: TRBV6-5; cdr3_aa: ASSLTLGSPLH
v_call: TRBV12-3/TRBV12-4; cdr3_aa: ASSRGGGGYNEQF
v_call: TRBV20-1; cdr3_aa: SAALAGGRETQY
v_call: TRBV4-2; cdr3_aa: ASSQTPGAGGRSPLH
v_call: TRBV6-2/TRBV6-3; cdr3_aa: ASSYSVGLLIQETQY
v_call: TRBV6-1; cdr3_aa: ASSGKPGRENEQF
v_call: TRBV2; cdr3_aa: ASRLSGGRAF
v_call: TRBV30; cdr3_aa: AWRRKTGRRLYEQY
v_call: TRBV5-1; cdr3_aa: ASSLARMSSYEQY
v_call: TRBV7-7; cdr3_aa: ASSPRGSRADQPQH